The subject of this entry is one T cell receptor beta chain. Its antigen is as yet unknown. Using its own MiXCR run on the reads, TCRdb lists one record per CDR3 protein. Among 100,000 to 150,000 distinct CDR3 sequences listed, roughly 25% were seen once. This specimen comes from a study of T cell repertoires in cytomegalovirus infection. At the level of the study: Signatures in public TCR beta sequences pointed to both CMV infection and matching HLA type. Whole-study findings and limits: Totalled public TCR beta family frequency picked out people who carried CMV plus the relevant HLA.

Between the trimmed V and J ends, which lost 6 bases and 2 bases, there was a span of 11 bases. Germline CDR1 and CDR2: MNHEY and SVGEGT. The CDR3 length is 14 residues. This receptor was identified in a human donor in good health (CMV status not recorded). Some clones in this sample may be carry-over from other donors' samples. Sequenced material: PBMCs, sequenced either directly or after in vitro stimulation (not recorded which). V and J are TRBV6-2 or TRBV6-3 and TRBJ1-5, with TRBD1 as a possible D gene (5 bases). This CDR3 reads CASSSQGGNQPQHF. The CDR3, as DNA: TGTGCCAGCAGCTCCCAAGGGGGCAATCAGCCCCAGCATTTT.